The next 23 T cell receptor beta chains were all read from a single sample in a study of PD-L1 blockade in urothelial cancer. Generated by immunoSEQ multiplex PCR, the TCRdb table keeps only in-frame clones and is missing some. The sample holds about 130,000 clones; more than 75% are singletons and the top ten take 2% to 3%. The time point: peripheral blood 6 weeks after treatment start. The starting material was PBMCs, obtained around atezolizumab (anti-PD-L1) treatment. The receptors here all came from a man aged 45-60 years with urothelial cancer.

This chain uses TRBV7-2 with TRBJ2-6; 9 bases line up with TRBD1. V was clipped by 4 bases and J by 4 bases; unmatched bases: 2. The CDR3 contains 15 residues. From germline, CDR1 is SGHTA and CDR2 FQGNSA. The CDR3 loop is CASSWDRAGANVLTF. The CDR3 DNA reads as TGTGCCAGCAGCTGGGACAGGGCCGGGGCCAACGTCCTGACTTTC.

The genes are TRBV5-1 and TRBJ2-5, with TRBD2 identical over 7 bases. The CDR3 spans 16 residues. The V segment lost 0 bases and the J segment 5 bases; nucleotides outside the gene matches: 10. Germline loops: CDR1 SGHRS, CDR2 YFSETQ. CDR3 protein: CASSLGLAAKGETQYF. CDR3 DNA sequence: TGCGCCAGCAGCTTGGGGCTAGCGGCGAAGGGGGAGACCCAGTACTTC. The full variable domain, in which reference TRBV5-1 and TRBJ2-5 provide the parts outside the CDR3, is KAGVTQTPRYLIKTRGQQVTLSCSPISGHRSVSWYQQTPGQGLQFLFEYFSETQRNKGNFPGRFSGRQFSNSRSEMNVSTLELGDSALYLCASSLGLAAKGETQYFGPGTRLLVL.

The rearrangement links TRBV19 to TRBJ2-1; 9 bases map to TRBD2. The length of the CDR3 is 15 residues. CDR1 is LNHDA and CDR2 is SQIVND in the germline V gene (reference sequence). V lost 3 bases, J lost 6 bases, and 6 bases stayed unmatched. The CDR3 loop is CASSIEGAGGNEQFF. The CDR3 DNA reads TGTGCCAGTAGTATTGAAGGAGCGGGAGGCAATGAGCAGTTCTTC.

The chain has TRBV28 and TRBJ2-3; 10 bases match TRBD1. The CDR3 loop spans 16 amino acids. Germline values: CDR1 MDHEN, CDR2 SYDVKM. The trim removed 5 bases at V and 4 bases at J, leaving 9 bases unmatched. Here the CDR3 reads CASSTIWDRGSDTQYF. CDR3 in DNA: TGTGCCAGCAGTACTATCTGGGACAGGGGATCAGATACGCAGTATTTT.

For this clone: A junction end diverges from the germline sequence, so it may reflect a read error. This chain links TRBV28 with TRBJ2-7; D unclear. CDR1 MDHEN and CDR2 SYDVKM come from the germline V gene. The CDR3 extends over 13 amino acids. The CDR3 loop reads CASRSGFNYEQYF. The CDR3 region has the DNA TGTGCCAGCAGGTCCGGATTCAACTACGAGCAGTATTTC.

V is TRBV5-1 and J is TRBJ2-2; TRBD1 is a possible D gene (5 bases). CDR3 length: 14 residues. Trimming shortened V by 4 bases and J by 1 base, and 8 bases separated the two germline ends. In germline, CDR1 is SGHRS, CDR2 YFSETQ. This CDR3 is CASSIGQNTGELFF. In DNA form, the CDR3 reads TGCGCCAGCAGCATTGGACAGAACACCGGGGAGCTGTTTTTT. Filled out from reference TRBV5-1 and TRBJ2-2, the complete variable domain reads KAGVTQTPRYLIKTRGQQVTLSCSPISGHRSVSWYQQTPGQGLQFLFEYFSETQRNKGNFPGRFSGRQFSNSRSEMNVSTLELGDSALYLCASSIGQNTGELFFGEGSRLTVL.

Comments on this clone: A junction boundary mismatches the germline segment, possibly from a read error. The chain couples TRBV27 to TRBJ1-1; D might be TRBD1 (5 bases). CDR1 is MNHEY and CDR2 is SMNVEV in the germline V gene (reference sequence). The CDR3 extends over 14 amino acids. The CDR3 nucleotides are TGTGCCAGCAGATTATCTGGACAGAACACTGAAGCTTTCTTT. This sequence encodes CASRLSGQNTEAFF.

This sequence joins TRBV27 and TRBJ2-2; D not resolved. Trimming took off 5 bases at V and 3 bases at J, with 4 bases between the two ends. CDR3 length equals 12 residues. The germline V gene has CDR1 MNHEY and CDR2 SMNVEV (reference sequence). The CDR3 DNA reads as TGTGCCAGCAGTCCTGACACCGGGGAGCTGTTTTTT. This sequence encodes CASSPDTGELFF.

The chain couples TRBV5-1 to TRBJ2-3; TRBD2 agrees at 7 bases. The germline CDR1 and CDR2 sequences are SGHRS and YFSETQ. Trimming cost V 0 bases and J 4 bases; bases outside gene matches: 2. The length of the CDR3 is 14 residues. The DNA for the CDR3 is TGCGCCAGCAGCTTGGCTAGCGGATCAGATACGCAGTATTTT. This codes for CASSLASGSDTQYF.

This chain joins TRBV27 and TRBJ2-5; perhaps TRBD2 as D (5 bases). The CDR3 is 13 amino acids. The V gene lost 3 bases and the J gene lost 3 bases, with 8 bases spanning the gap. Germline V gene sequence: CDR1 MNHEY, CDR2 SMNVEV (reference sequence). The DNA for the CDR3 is TGTGCCAGCAGTTTCACTAGAAAAGAGACCCAGTACTTC. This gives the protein CASSFTRKETQYF.

The CDR3 spells CASSQALAGSSGANVLTF. DNA for the CDR3: TGCGCCAGCAGCCAAGCTCTAGCGGGAAGTTCTGGGGCCAACGTCCTGACTTTC. The rearrangement uses TRBV4-1 and TRBJ2-6; the match to TRBD2 covers 9 bases. V lost 1 base, J lost 1 base, and 5 bases stayed unmatched. Germline V gene sequence: CDR1 MGHRA, CDR2 YSYEKL. This CDR3 has 18 amino acids.

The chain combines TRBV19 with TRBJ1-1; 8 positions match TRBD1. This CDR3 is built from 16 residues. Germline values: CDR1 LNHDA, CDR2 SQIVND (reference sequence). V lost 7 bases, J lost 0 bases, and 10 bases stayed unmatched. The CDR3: CASKEGTGFMNTEAFF. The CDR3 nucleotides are TGTGCCAGTAAGGAGGGGACAGGCTTCATGAACACTGAAGCTTTCTTT.

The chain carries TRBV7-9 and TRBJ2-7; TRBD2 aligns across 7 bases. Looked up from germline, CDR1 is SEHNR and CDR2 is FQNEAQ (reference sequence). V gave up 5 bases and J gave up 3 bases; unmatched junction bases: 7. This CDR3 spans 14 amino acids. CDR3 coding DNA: TGTGCCAGCAGCCCCGGGACTACCAGCTACGAGCAGTACTTC. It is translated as CASSPGTTSYEQYF.

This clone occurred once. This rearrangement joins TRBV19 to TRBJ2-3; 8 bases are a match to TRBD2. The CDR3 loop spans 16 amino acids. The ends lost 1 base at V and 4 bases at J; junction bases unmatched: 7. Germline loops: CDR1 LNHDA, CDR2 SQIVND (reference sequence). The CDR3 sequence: CASSIGAGGAADTQYF. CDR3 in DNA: TGTGCCAGTAGTATAGGGGCGGGAGGAGCGGCAGATACGCAGTATTTT. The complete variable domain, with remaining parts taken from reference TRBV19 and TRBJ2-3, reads DGGITQSPKYLFRKEGQNVTLSCEQNLNHDAMYWYRQDPGQGLRLIYYSQIVNDFQKGDIAEGYSVSREKKESFPLTVTSAQKNPTAFYLCASSIGAGGAADTQYFGPGTRLTVL.

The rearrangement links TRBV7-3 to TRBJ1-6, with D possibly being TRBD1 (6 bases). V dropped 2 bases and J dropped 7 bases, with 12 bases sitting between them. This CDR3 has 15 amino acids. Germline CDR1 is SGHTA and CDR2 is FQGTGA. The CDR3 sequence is CASSLGAGENSPLHF. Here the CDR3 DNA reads TGTGCCAGCAGCTTAGGGGCAGGGGAGAATTCACCCCTCCACTTT.

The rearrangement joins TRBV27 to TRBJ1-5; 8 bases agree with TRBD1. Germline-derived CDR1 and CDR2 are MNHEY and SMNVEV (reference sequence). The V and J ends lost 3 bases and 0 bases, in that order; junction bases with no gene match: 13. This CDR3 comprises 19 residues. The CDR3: CASSFRGPGGGYSNQPQHF. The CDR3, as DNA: TGTGCCAGCAGTTTCAGGGGGCCAGGGGGTGGGTATAGCAATCAGCCCCAGCATTTT.

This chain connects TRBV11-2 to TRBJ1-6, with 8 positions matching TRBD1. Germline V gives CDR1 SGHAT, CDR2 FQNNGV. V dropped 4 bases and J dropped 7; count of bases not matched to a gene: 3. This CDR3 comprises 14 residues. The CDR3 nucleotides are TGTGCCAGCAGCTCCAGGACAGGGAATTCACCCCTCCACTTT. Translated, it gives CASSSRTGNSPLHF.

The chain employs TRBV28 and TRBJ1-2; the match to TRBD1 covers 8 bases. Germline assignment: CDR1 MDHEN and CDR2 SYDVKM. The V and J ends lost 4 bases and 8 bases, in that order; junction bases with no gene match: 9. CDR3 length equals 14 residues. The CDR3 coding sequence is TGTGCCAGCAGTTCGGACAGGGAAAGAGTAGGCTACACCTTC. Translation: CASSSDRERVGYTF.

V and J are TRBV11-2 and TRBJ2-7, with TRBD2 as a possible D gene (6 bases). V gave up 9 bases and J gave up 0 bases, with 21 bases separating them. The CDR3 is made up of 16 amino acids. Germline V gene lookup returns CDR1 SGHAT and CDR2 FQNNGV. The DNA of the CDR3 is TGTGCCAGTACCTTCTTCGGGGGAGACAGCTCCTACGAGCAGTACTTC. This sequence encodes CASTFFGGDSSYEQYF.

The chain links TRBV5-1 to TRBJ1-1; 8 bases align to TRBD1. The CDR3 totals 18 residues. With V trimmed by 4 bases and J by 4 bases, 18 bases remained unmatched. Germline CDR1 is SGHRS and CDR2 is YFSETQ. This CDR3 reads CASSQAAGGALRGTEAFF. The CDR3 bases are TGCGCCAGCAGCCAGGCGGCAGGGGGCGCCTTAAGGGGCACTGAAGCTTTCTTT.

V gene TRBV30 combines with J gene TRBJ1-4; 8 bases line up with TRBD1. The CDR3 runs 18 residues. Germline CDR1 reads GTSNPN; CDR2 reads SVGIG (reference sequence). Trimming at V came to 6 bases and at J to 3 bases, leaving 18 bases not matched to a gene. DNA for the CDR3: TGTGCCTGCCGCCCGGGAGCGGGACAGGCTTCATCTAATGAAAAACTGTTTTTT. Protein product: CACRPGAGQASSNEKLFF.

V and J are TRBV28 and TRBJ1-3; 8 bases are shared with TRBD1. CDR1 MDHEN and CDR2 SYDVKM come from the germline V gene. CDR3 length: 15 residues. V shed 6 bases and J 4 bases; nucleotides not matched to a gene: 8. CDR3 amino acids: CASRRQGAQGNTIYF. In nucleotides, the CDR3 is TGTGCCAGCAGACGTCAGGGGGCTCAGGGAAACACCATATATTTT.

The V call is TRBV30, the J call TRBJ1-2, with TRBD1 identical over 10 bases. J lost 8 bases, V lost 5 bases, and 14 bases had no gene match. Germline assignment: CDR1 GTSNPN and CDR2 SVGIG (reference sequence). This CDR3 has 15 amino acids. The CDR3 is CAWVGGQGLFRGYTF. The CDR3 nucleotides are TGTGCCTGGGTCGGGGGACAGGGGTTGTTCAGGGGCTACACCTTC.